A selection of T cell receptor beta chains follows, all from one sample in a study of cytomegalovirus exposure and HLA in healthy donors. The assay was immunoSEQ multiplex PCR, and TCRdb's table has in-frame clones only and misses some. Of about 200,000 clones detected, roughly 84% appear once; the ten largest clones hold roughly 1.3%. Sequencing was performed on PBMCs. These receptors all come from a girl aged 10 to 17 in good health and CMV-seronegative. Both conserved end residues are part of each CDR3. Fields, in order: V gene, D gene, CDR3 protein. D genes are given only for firm matches.

TRBV29-1 TRBD1 CSGRDRVANTEAFF
TRBV7-8 TRBD1 CASSRRTGFEEKLFF
TRBV4-3 TRBD1 CASSQSFTGENQPQHF
TRBV15 TRBD2 CATSRTGTSGGSNNEQFF
TRBV4-1 - CASSQRGGVEETQYF
TRBV10-2 TRBD1 CASTNRGGLPYEQYF
TRBV6-5 TRBD2 CASSYSSSGVYTQYF
TRBV28 - CASRLRPDSLNTEAFF
TRBV4-3 - CASSQEYRTVYNEQFF
TRBV7-3 - CASSLRGETASGYTF
TRBV7-8 TRBD1 CASSLADRGRQPQHF
TRBV13 - CASSLRVEETQYF
TRBV4-1 - CASSHNLPREETQYF
TRBV12-5 TRBD1 CASGLGFGTAQGEYGYTF